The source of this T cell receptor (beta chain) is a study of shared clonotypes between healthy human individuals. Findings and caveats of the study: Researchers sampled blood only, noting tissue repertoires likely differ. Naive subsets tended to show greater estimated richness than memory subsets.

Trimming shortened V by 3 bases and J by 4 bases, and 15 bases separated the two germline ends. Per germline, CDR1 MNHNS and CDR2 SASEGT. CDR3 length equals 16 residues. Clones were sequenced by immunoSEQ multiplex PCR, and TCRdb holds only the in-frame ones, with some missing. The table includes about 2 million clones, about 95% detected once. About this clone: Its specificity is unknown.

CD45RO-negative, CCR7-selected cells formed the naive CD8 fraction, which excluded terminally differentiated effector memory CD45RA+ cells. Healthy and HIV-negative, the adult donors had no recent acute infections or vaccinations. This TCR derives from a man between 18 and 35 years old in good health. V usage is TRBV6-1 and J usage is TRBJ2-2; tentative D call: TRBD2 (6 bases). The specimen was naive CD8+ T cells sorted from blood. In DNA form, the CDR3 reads TGTGCCAGCAGTGATCCGGGGGACCGCGGCACCGGGGAGCTGTTTTTT. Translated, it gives CASSDPGDRGTGELFF.